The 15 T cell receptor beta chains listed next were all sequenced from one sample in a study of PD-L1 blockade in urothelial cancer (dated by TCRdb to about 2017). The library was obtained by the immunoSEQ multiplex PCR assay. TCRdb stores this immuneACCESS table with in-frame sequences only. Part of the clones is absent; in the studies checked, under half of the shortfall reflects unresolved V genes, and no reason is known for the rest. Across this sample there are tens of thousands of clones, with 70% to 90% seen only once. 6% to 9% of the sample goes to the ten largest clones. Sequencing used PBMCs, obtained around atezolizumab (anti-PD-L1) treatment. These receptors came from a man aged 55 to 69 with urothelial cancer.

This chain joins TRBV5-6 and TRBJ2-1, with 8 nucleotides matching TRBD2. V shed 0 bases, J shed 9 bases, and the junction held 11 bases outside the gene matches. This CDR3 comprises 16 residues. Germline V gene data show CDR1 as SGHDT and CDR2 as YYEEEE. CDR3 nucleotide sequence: TGTGCCAGCAGCTTGGTCCAGCGGGGGCCCCTCGGTGAGCAGTTCTTC. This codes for CASSLVQRGPLGEQFF.

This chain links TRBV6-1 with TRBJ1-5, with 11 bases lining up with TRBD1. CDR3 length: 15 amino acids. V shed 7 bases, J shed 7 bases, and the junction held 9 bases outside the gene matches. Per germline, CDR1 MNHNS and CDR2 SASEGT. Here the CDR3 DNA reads TGTGCCAGCACCCCGGACAGGGGGCATAAACAGCCCCAGCATTTT. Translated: CASTPDRGHKQPQHF.

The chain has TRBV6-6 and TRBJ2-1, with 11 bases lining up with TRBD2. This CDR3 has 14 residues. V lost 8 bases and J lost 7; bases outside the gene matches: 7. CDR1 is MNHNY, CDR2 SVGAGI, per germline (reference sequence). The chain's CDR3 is CASLSGGAWNEQFF. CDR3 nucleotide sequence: TGTGCCAGCCTTAGCGGGGGGGCGTGGAATGAGCAGTTCTTC.

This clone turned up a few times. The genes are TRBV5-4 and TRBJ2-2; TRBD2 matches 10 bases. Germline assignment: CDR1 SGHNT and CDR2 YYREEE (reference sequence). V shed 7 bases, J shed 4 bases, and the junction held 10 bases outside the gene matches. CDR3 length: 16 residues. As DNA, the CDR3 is TGTGCCAGCCAGACAGCGGGAGGGGGCGGCACCGGGGAGCTGTTTTTT. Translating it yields CASQTAGGGGTGELFF.

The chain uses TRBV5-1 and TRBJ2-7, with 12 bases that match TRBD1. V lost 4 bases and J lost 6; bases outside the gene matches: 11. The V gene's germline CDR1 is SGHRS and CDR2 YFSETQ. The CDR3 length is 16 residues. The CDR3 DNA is TGCGCCAGCAGCCGCTTAGGGACAGGGGGCGCTTCCGAGCAGTACTTC. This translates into CASSRLGTGGASEQYF.

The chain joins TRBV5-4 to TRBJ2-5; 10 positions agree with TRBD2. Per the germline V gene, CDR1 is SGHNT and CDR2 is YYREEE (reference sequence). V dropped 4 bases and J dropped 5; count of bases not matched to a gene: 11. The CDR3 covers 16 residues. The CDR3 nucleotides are TGTGCCAGCAGCCGACCTCATAGCGGGGGGACGGAGACCCAGTACTTC. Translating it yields CASSRPHSGGTETQYF.

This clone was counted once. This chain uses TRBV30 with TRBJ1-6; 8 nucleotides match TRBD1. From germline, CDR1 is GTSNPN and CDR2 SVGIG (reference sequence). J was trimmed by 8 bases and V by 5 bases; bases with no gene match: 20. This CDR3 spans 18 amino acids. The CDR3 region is CAWQGGTGGWGRDSPLHF. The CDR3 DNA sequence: TGTGCCTGGCAGGGGGGGACAGGTGGATGGGGACGGGATTCACCCCTCCACTTT.

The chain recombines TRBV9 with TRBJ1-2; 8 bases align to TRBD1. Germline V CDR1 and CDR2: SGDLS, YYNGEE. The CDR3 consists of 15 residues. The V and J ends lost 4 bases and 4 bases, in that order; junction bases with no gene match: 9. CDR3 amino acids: CASSPWTGSSYGYTF. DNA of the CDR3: TGTGCCAGCAGCCCATGGACAGGGTCTTCCTATGGCTACACCTTC.

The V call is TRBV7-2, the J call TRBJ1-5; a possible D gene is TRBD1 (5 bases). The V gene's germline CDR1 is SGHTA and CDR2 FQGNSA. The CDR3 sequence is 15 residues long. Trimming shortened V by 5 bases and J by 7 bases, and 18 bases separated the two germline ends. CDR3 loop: CASSRDLTFGQPQHF. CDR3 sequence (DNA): TGTGCCAGCAGCCGGGACTTAACTTTCGGGCAGCCCCAGCATTTT.

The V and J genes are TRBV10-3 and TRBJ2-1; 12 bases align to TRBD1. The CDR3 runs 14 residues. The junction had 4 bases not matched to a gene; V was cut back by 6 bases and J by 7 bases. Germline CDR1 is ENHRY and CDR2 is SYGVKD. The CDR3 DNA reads TGTGCCATCAGGGGACAGGGGGCGAGTAATGAGCAGTTCTTC. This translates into CAIRGQGASNEQFF.

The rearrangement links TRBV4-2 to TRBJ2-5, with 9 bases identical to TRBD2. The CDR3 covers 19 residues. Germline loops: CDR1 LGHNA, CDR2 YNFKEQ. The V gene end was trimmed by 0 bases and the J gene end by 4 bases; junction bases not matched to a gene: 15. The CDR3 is CASSQDLRGGRGILETQYF. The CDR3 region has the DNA TGTGCCAGCAGCCAAGACTTGCGGGGGGGCCGGGGTATCCTAGAGACCCAGTACTTC.

CDR3 nucleotide sequence: TGTGCCAGTAGTATCTTAAAAGGAGTTACTGAAGCTTTCTTT. Translated: CASSILKGVTEAFF. The genes are TRBV19 and TRBJ1-1, with D hard to call. V lost 3 bases and J lost 5, with 13 bases in between. In germline, CDR1 is LNHDA, CDR2 SQIVND (reference sequence). The CDR3 spans 14 residues. The variable domain in full, completed from reference TRBV19 and TRBJ1-1, reads DGGITQSPKYLFRKEGQNVTLSCEQNLNHDAMYWYRQDPGQGLRLIYYSQIVNDFQKGDIAEGYSVSREKKESFPLTVTSAQKNPTAFYLCASSILKGVTEAFFGQGTRLTVV.

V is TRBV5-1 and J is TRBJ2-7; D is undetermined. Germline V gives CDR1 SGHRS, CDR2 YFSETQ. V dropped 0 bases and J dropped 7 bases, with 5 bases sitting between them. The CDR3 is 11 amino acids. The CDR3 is CASSLASEQYF. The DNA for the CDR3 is TGCGCCAGCAGCTTGGCGAGTGAGCAGTACTTC.

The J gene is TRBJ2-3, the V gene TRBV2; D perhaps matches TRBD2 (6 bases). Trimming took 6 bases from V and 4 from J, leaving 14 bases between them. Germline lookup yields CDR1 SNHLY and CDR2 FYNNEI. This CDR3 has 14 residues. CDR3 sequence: CASRRTSRPDTQYF. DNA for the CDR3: TGTGCCAGCAGGCGAACTAGCCGGCCAGATACGCAGTATTTT.

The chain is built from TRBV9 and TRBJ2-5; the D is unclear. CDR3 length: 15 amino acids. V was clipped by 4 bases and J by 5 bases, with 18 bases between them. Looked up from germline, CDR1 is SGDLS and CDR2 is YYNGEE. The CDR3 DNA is TGTGCCAGCAGCTTAGCCCCTGGCGGCGGCGAGACCCAGTACTTC. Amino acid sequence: CASSLAPGGGETQYF.